The rows below give T cell receptor beta chains drawn from one sample of a study of neoadjuvant anti-PD-1 for oral cavity cancer. The data were produced by immunoSEQ multiplex PCR, yet TCRdb's version contains in-frame clones alone and is incomplete. The sample shows tens of thousands of clones, around 83% of them seen only once. Sequencing was performed on PBMCs, taken before nivolumab (anti-PD-1) treatment. These receptors were taken from a person aged 35-79 years with oral cavity squamous cell carcinoma. Each CDR3 is given with its conserved first and last residue. D genes are given only for firm matches. A row's size may be missing; if present it is once, few, many or a size class.

TRBV7-9	TRBD1	.	TRBJ2-7	TGTGCCAGCAGACGAGACAGGGGTAGTGACGAGCAGTACTTC	CASRRDRGSDEQYF
TRBV28	TRBD1	.	TRBJ1-5	TGTGCCAGCGGATTGACAGGGACTGGTCAGCCCCAGCATTTT	CASGLTGTGQPQHF
TRBV7-9	TRBD2	.	TRBJ2-7	TGTGCCAGCAGCTTAGCGGGACTAGCTTCCCACGAGCAGTACTTC	CASSLAGLASHEQYF
TRBV2	TRBD1	.	TRBJ1-2	TGTGCCAGCAGTTCATTCCGGGACAGGGGCGTCTATGGCTACACCTTC	CASSSFRDRGVYGYTF
TRBV5-4	.	few	TRBJ2-5	TGTGCCAGCAGTCGGCCAGGGGAAGAGACCCAGTACTTC	CASSRPGEETQYF
TRBV7-8	.	.	TRBJ2-7	TGTGCCAGCAGCTCCCTCGGGGGACTGGATAAGCAGTACTTC	CASSSLGGLDKQYF
TRBV19	.	once	TRBJ2-7	TGTGCCAGTAGCCAAACCGCGGGACACGTCTACGAGCAGTACTTC	CASSQTAGHVYEQYF
TRBV5-1	.	.	TRBJ2-7	TGCGCCAGCAGCCCCGCAAGTCTCTACGAGCAGTACTTC	CASSPASLYEQYF
TRBV6-1	.	.	TRBJ1-4	TGTGCCAGCAGTTTAGACAGTTTTAATGAAAAACTGTTTTTT	CASSLDSFNEKLFF
TRBV30	.	.	TRBJ1-1	TGTGCCTGGAGTAGGACAAGGGCGAACACTGAAGCTTTCTTT	CAWSRTRANTEAFF
TRBV7-8	.	.	TRBJ1-5	TGTGCCAGCAGCGAGACGCGTTTGACCCTTGGTCAGCCCCAGCATTTT	CASSETRLTLGQPQHF
TRBV27	.	.	TRBJ2-7	TGTGCCAGCAGTTTCCGTGAATCCTACGAGCAGTACTTC	CASSFRESYEQYF
TRBV28	.	.	TRBJ1-5	TGTGCCAGCGCCCCTCCCGGCAATGGACAGCCCCAGCATTTT	CASAPPGNGQPQHF
TRBV18	.	.	TRBJ1-1	TGTGCCAGCTCACCAAGAGGGATAACAGGGTTGAACACTGAAGCTTTCTTT	CASSPRGITGLNTEAFF
TRBV27	.	.	TRBJ1-1	TGTGCCAGCAGTTTCCGATGGACAGAGTACACTGAAGCTTTCTTT	CASSFRWTEYTEAFF
TRBV9	.	.	TRBJ1-5	TGTGCCAGCAGCGCCTCCCCCCGGGTTAGTGGGCAGCCCCAGCATTTT	CASSASPRVSGQPQHF
TRBV29-1	TRBD2	.	TRBJ2-1	TGCAGCGTTGATGTCGGGAGGTCCTCCTACAATGAGCAGTTCTTC	CSVDVGRSSYNEQFF
TRBV5-1	.	.	TRBJ1-2	TGCGCCAGCAGCGCCGACATGCATGGCTACACCTTC	CASSADMHGYTF
TRBV6-5	.	.	TRBJ1-2	TGTGCCAGCAGTTACTACAGTGGTACTGGGGTATATGGCTACACCTTC	CASSYYSGTGVYGYTF
TRBV6-4	.	.	TRBJ2-1	TGTGCCAGCAGTGACTATGGGACCACGTACAATGAGCAGTTCTTC	CASSDYGTTYNEQFF
TRBV7-8	.	.	TRBJ1-1	TGTGCCAGCACCAAGAACAGGGACTCGGCCACTGAAGCTTTCTTT	CASTKNRDSATEAFF
TRBV9	.	.	TRBJ2-7	TGTGCCAGCAGTTCTACATTCGGTGCGGGGCAGTACTTC	CASSSTFGAGQYF
TRBV12-5	.	.	TRBJ1-2	TGTGCTAGTGGTACTGACAGGTCTCCTGCTTACTATGGCTACACCTTC	CASGTDRSPAYYGYTF
TRBV7-8	.	.	TRBJ1-3	TGTGCCAGCAGCTTAGGCCCAGTCCCCAGAAACACCATATATTTT	CASSLGPVPRNTIYF
TRBV6-4	TRBD2	.	TRBJ2-7	TGTGCCAGCCATCTAGCGGGAGGATCCTACGAGCAGTACTTC	CASHLAGGSYEQYF
TRBV19	TRBD2	.	TRBJ2-7	TGTGCCAGTAGTACCGCCGGGAGCGGGAGAATCTACGAGCAGTACTTC	CASSTAGSGRIYEQYF
TRBV2	TRBD1	few	TRBJ1-2	TGTGCCAGCATCCCCAGACAGGGGGACGGCTACACCTTC	CASIPRQGDGYTF
TRBV5-1	.	.	TRBJ2-7	TGCGCCAGCAGCTTGACTACTCCCTACGAGCAGTACTTC	CASSLTTPYEQYF
TRBV2	TRBD2	.	TRBJ2-2	TGTGCCAGCAGCTCTCTAGCGGGAGGCACCGGGGAGCTGTTTTTT	CASSSLAGGTGELFF
TRBV9	TRBD1	.	TRBJ2-1	TGTGCCAGCAGCTTTGGACAGGAAAGCTCCTACAATGAGCAGTTCTTC	CASSFGQESSYNEQFF
TRBV11-3	TRBD2	.	TRBJ2-1	TGTGCCAGCAGCTTTAGCGGGGGGGATGAGCAGTTCTTC	CASSFSGGDEQFF
TRBV6-1	.	.	TRBJ2-1	TGTGCCAGCAGTGAGGCAGGGTGGGAAAATGAGCAGTTCTTC	CASSEAGWENEQFF
TRBV5-4	.	.	TRBJ1-2	TGTGCCAGCACCACCGCCCCTCAACGGGACTTTAACTATGGCTACACCTTC	CASTTAPQRDFNYGYTF
TRBV7-3	TRBD1	.	TRBJ2-4	TGTGCCAGCAGCTTCAGGGGGAGTGACATTCAGTACTTC	CASSFRGSDIQYF
TRBV7-2	.	.	TRBJ2-7	TGTGCCAGCAGCGCCCCCGTGACAACCTCCTACGAGCAGTACTTC	CASSAPVTTSYEQYF